This is a list of T cell receptor beta chains from one sample in a study of T cells after yellow fever vaccination. TCRdb processed the 5' RACE reads anew with MiXCR; each CDR3 protein has one entry. The sample includes about 330,000 distinct CDR3 sequences, roughly 4% seen only once; the top ten take 20% to 25%. The sequencing used PBMCs, collected 5 days after the yellow fever booster vaccination. All receptors come from a man between 18 and 35 years old who received the YFV17D yellow fever vaccine. CDR3s include the opening cysteine and the closing phenylalanine or tryptophan. A D gene is named only where the DNA matches it firmly. Expanded clones are given a class, and other clones once, few, many or no size at all.

abundance	v_gene	j_gene	d_gene	CDR3aa	CDR3nt
few	TRBV29-1	TRBJ2-7	TRBD1	CSADGDRSSYEQYF	TGCAGCGCCGACGGGGACAGGAGCTCCTACGAGCAGTACTTC
-	TRBV7-9	TRBJ1-5	TRBD1	CASSRTTGANQPQHF	TGTGCCAGCAGCCGAACGACAGGGGCGAATCAGCCCCAGCATTTT
many	TRBV4-3	TRBJ2-5	TRBD2	CASSLLSGGPDVMYF	TGCGCCAGCAGCCTCCTCAGCGGGGGGCCGGACGTTATGTACTTC
many	TRBV6-5	TRBJ1-6	-	CASGMDTTPASPLHF	TGTGCCAGCGGGATGGACACAACACCCGCATCACCCCTCCACTTT
many	TRBV28	TRBJ1-5	-	CASNNDGWGLSNQPQHF	TGTGCCAGCAACAATGACGGGTGGGGGCTAAGCAATCAGCCCCAGCATTTT
-	TRBV5-1	TRBJ2-5	TRBD1	CASSDRGRMEETQYF	TGCGCCAGCAGCGACAGGGGAAGGATGGAGGAGACCCAGTACTTC
few	TRBV9	TRBJ2-1	-	CASSPPDRNNEQFF	TGTGCCAGCAGCCCCCCAGACAGGAACAATGAGCAGTTCTTC
-	TRBV29-1	TRBJ2-7	-	CSAEGDSYEQYF	TGCAGCGCCGAGGGGGACTCCTACGAGCAGTACTTC
many	TRBV7-8	TRBJ2-2	-	CASSNNDREVVAGELFF	TGTGCCAGCAGCAACAACGACAGGGAGGTAGTGGCCGGGGAGCTGTTTTTT
many	TRBV6-6	TRBJ1-2	-	CASSFQGSYTF	TGTGCCAGCAGTTTCCAGGGAAGCTACACCTTC
-	TRBV11-2	TRBJ2-7	-	CASSLWLGDEQYF	TGTGCCAGCAGCTTATGGTTGGGGGACGAGCAGTACTTC
many	TRBV5-1	TRBJ2-4	TRBD1	CASSTGPGGIQYF	TGCGCCAGCAGCACGGGACCAGGGGGAATTCAGTACTTC
few	TRBV7-9	TRBJ1-1	-	CASSLDLTSQAFF	TGTGCCAGCAGCCTCGATCTAACATCACAAGCTTTCTTT
few	TRBV6-2/TRBV6-3	TRBJ2-1	TRBD2	CASSNPRGGPILFF	TGTGCCAGCAGTAATCCCCGCGGGGGGCCTATCCTCTTCTTC
-	TRBV6-5	TRBJ2-1	TRBD1	CASRGQLANNEQFF	TGTGCCAGCAGGGGACAGTTAGCTAACAATGAGCAGTTCTTC
few	TRBV20-1	TRBJ2-5	-	CSAIRTKTRTQYF	TGCAGTGCTATTAGGACTAAGACGCGGACCCAGTACTTC
-	TRBV29-1	TRBJ1-2	-	CSAPTPTYGYTF	TGCAGCGCTCCGACCCCTACCTATGGCTACACCTTC
few	TRBV11-2	TRBJ2-1	TRBD2	CASSRQRGKNEQFF	TGTGCCAGCAGCCGGCAGCGGGGGAAGAATGAGCAGTTCTTC